Reported below is one TCR beta chain. The target antigen is unknown. There are 14 residues in the CDR3. Losses at the gene ends were 9 bases for V and 7 bases for J; bases not matched to a gene: 11. CDR1 is LNHDA, CDR2 SQIVND, per germline (reference sequence). Both 60 Vbeta primers and 13 Jbeta primers went into the PCR. Only in-frame clones appear in the TCRdb table, and some are missing; sequencing was by immunoSEQ multiplex PCR. The repertoire has around 200,000 clones, more than 65% of them found once; the top ten carry more than 0.95%. These data are taken from a study of cytomegalovirus exposure and HLA in healthy donors. Study-wide findings and caveats: Later analysis identified a missense DCLRE1C variant that was linked to TCR beta V- and J-gene trimming. The authors considered a cluster of highly shared sequence variants likely to be a sequencing artifact. Reportedly, cytomegalovirus status was diagnosed with high sensitivity and specificity.

There were likely unrecorded immune exposures, though donors were nominally healthy when sampled. The chain uses TRBV19 and TRBJ1-2; 10 positions agree with TRBD1. Specimen: PBMCs. The clonotype originates from a girl between 2 and 10 years old in good health and CMV-seropositive. CDR3 DNA: TGTGCCAGGGGAGGGACAGGGGAATATTGTGGCTACACCTTC. Translation: CARGGTGEYCGYTF.